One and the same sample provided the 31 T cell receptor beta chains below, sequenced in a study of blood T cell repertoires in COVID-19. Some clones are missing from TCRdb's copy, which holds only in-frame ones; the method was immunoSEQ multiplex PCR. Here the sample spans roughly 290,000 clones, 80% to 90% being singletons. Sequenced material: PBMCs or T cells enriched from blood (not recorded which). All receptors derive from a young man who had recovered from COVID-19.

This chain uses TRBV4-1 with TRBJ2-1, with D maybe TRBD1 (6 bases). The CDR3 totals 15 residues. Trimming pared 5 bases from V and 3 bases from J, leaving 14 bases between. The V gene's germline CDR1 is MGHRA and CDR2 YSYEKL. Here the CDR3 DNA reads TGCGCCAGCAGCGCCCGGACAGAGTTCTACAATGAGCAGTTCTTC. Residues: CASSARTEFYNEQFF.

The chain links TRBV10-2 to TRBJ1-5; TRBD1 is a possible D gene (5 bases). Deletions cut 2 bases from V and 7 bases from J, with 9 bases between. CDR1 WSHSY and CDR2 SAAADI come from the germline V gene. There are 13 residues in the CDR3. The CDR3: CASSEQGGQPQHF. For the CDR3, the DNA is TGCGCCAGCAGTGAGCAGGGCGGCCAGCCCCAGCATTTT.

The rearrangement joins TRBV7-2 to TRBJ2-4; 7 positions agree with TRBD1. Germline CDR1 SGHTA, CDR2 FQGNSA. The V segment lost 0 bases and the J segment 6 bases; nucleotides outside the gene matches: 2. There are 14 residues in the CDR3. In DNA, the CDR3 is TGTGCCAGCAGCTTAGCAGGGGGCCGAAACATTCAGTACTTC. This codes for CASSLAGGRNIQYF.

The CDR3 loop reads CASSVGAGGGETQYF. The DNA of the CDR3 is TGTGCCAGCAGCGTAGGAGCGGGGGGTGGTGAGACCCAGTACTTC. This sequence joins TRBV9 and TRBJ2-5; 9 nucleotides align to TRBD2. Germline CDR1 SGDLS, CDR2 YYNGEE. The length of the CDR3 is 15 residues. V shed 0 bases and J 5 bases; nucleotides not matched to a gene: 5.

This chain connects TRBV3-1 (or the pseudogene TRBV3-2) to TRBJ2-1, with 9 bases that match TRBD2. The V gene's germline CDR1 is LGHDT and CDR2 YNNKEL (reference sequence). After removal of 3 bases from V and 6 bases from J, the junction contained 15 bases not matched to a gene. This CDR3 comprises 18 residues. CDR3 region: CASSQAGGGYTLSNEQFF. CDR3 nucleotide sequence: TGTGCCAGCAGCCAGGCGGGGGGGGGATATACCCTATCCAATGAGCAGTTCTTC.

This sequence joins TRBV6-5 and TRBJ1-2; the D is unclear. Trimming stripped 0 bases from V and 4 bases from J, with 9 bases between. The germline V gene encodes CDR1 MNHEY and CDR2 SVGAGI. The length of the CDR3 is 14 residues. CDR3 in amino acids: CASSYSQAGYGYTF. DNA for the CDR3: TGTGCCAGCAGTTACTCGCAGGCTGGCTATGGCTACACCTTC.

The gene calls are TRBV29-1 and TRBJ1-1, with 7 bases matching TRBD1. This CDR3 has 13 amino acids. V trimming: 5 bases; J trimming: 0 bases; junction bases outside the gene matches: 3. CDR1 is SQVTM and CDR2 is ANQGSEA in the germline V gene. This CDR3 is CSVKGQVNTEAFF. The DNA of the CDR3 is TGCAGCGTTAAAGGACAGGTGAACACTGAAGCTTTCTTT.

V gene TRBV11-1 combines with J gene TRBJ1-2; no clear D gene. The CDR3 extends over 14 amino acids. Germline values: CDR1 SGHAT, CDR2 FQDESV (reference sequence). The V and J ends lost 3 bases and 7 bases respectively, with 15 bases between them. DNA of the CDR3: TGTGCCAGCAGCTTGACGAGGGAGCGTGGTGGCTACACCTTC. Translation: CASSLTRERGGYTF.

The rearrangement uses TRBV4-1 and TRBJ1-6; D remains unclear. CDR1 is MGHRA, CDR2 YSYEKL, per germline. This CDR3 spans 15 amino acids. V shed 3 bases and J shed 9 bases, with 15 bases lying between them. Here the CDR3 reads CASSQTQPLGSPLHF. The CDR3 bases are TGCGCCAGCAGCCAGACACAACCGCTGGGTTCACCCCTCCACTTT.

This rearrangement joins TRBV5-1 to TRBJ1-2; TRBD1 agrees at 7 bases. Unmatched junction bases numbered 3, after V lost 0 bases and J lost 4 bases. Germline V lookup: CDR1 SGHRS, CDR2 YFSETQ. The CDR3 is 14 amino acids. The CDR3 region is CASSLAQGGYGYTF. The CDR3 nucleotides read TGCGCCAGCAGCTTGGCGCAGGGGGGCTATGGCTACACCTTC.

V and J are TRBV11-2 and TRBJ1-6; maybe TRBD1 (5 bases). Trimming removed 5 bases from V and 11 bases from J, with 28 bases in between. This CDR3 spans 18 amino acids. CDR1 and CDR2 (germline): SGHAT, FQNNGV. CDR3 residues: CASSASPGLITQGAPLHF. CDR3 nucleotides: TGTGCCAGCAGCGCGAGCCCGGGACTAATAACCCAAGGGGCACCCCTCCACTTT.

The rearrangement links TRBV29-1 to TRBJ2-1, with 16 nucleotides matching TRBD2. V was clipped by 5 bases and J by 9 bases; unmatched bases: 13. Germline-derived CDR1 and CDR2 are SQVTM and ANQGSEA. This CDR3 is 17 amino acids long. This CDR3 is CSVTGTSGGAFRGEQFF. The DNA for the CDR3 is TGCAGCGTTACCGGGACTAGCGGGGGGGCCTTTCGGGGTGAGCAGTTCTTC.

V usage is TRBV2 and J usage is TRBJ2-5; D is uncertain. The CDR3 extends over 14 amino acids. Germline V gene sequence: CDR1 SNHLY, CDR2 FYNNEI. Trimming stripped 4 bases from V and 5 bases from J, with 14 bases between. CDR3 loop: CASSVERSRETQYF. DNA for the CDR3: TGTGCCAGCAGTGTAGAGCGATCGAGGGAGACCCAGTACTTC.

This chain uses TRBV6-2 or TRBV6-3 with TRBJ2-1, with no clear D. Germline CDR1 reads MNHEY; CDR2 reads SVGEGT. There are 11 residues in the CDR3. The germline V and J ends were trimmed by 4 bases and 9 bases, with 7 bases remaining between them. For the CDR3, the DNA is TGTGCCAGCAGTTCTTATTCTGAGCAGTTCTTC. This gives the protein CASSSYSEQFF.

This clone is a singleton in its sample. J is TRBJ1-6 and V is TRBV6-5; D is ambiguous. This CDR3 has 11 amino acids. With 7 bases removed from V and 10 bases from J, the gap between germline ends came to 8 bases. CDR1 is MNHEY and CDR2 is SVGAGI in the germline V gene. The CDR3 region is CASKSGSPLHF. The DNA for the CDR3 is TGTGCCAGCAAGAGCGGATCACCCCTCCACTTT.

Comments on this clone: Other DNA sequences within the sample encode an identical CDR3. DNA of the CDR3: TGTGCCATCAGACCGGGACAGGGGAACACTGAAGCTTTCTTT. Protein: CAIRPGQGNTEAFF. The chain has TRBV10-3 and TRBJ1-1, with 9 bases identical to TRBD1. Trimming took 6 bases from V and 1 from J; bases not matched to a gene: 3. The CDR3 covers 14 residues. CDR1 is ENHRY, CDR2 SYGVKD, per germline.

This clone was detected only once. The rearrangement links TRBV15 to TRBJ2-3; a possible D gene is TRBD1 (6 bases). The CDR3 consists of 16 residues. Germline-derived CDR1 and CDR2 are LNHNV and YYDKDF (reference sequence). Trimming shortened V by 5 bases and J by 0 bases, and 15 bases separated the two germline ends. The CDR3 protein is CATSPTYRASTDTQYF. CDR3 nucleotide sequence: TGTGCCACCAGCCCGACCTACAGGGCTAGCACAGATACGCAGTATTTT.

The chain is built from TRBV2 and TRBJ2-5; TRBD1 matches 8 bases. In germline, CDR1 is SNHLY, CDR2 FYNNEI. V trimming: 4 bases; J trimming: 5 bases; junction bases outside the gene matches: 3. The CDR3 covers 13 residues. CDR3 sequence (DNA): TGTGCCAGCAGTGGGACAGGGAGGGAGACCCAGTACTTC. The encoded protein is CASSGTGRETQYF.

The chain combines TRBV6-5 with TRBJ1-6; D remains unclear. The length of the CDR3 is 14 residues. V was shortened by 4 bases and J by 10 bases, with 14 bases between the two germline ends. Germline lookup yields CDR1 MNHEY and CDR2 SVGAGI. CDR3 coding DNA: TGTGCCAGCAGTTTTATAGGAGAAGGCTCACCCCTCCACTTT. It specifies CASSFIGEGSPLHF.

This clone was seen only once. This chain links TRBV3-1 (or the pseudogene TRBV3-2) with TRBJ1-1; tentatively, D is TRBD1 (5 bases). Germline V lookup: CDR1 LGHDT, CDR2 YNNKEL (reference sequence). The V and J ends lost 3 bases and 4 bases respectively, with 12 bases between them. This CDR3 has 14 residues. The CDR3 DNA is TGTGCCAGCAGCCATCACCTACAGGTCACTGAAGCTTTCTTT. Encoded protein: CASSHHLQVTEAFF.

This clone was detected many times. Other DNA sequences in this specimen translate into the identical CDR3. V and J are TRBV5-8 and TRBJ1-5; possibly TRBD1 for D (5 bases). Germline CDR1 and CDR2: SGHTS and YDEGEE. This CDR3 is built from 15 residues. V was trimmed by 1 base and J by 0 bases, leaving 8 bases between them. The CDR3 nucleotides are TGTGCCAGCAGCTTGCAGGGTTTTAGCAATCAGCCCCAGCATTTT. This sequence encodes CASSLQGFSNQPQHF.

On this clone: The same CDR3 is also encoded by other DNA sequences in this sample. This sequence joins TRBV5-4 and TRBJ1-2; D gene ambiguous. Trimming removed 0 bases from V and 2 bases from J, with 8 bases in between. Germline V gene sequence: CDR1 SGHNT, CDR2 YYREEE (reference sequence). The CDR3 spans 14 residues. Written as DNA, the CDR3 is TGTGCCAGCAGCTTGGACGGGTCAAACTATGGCTACACCTTC. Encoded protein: CASSLDGSNYGYTF.

CDR3 coding DNA: TGTGCCAGCAGCTTAGGCAGTCGCACAGATACGCAGTATTTT. As protein: CASSLGSRTDTQYF. The rearrangement joins TRBV13 to TRBJ2-3; no clear D. Germline CDR1 reads PRHDT; CDR2 reads FYEKMQ (reference sequence). This CDR3 region has 14 residues. Trimming left V 0 bases short and J 1 base short, with 5 bases between. Using reference TRBV13 and TRBJ2-3 for the parts outside the CDR3, the full variable domain is AAGVIQSPRHLIKEKRETATLKCYPIPRHDTVYWYQQGPGQDPQFLISFYEKMQSDKGSIPDRFSAQQFSDYHSELNMSSLELGDSALYFCASSLGSRTDTQYFGPGTRLTVL.

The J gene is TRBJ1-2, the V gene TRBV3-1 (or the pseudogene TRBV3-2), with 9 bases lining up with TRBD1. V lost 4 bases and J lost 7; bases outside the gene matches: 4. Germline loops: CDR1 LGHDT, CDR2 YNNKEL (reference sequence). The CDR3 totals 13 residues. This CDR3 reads CASSRGQGFGYTF. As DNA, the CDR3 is TGTGCCAGCAGCCGGGGACAGGGTTTTGGCTACACCTTC.

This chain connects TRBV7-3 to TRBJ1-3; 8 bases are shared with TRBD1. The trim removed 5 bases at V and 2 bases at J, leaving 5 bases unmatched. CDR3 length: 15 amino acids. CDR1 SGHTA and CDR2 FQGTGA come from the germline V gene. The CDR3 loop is CASSATGGTGNTIYF. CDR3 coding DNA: TGTGCCAGCAGCGCCACAGGGGGAACTGGAAACACCATATATTTT.

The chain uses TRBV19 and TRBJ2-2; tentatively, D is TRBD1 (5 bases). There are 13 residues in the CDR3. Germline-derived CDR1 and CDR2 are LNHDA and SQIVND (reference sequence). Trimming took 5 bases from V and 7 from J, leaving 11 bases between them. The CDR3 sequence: CASSSVGVGELFF. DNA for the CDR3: TGTGCCAGTAGTTCCGTAGGGGTCGGGGAGCTGTTTTTT.

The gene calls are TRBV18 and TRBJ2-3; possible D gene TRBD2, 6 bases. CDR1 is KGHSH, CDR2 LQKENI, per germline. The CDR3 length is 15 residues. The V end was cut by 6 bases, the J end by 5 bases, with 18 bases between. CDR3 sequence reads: CASSLRTGDLDTQYF. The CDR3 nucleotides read TGTGCCAGCTCCCTTCGGACGGGGGACTTAGATACGCAGTATTTT.

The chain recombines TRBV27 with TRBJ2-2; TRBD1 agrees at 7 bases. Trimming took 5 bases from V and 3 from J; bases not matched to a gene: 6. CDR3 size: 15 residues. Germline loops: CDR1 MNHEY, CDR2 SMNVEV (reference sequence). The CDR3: CASSLGTAYTGELFF. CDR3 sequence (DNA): TGTGCCAGCAGTCTGGGGACAGCATACACCGGGGAGCTGTTTTTT.

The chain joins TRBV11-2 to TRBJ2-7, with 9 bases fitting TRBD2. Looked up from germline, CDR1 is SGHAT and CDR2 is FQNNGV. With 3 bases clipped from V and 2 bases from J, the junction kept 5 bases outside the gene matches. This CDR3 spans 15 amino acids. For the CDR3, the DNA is TGTGCCAGCAGCTTCAGCGGGGGGAAAACCTACGAGCAGTACTTC. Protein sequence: CASSFSGGKTYEQYF.

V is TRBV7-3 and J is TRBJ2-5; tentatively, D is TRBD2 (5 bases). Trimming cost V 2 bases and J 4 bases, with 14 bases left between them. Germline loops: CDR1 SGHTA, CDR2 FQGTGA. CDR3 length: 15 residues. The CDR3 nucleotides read TGTGCCAGCAGCTTATCTGGCGGGCTCGGAGAGACCCAGTACTTC. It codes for CASSLSGGLGETQYF.

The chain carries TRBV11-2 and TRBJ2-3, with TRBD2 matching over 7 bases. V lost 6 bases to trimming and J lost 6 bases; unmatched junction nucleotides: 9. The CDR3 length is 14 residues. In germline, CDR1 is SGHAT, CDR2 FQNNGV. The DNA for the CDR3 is TGTGCCAGCAGTCCTGGACTAGATTCCGATACGCAGTATTTT. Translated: CASSPGLDSDTQYF.